This T cell receptor beta chain was retrieved from a study of cytomegalovirus exposure and HLA in healthy donors. The PCR was carried out with 60 Vbeta primers and 13 Jbeta primers. The repertoire was sequenced with immunoSEQ multiplex PCR; TCRdb's copy has only in-frame clones and lacks some. The sample carries over 150,000 clones, roughly four fifths recorded once. The CDR3 spans 14 residues. Trimming left V 6 bases short and J 5 bases short, with 16 bases between. From germline, CDR1 is LNHDA and CDR2 SQIVND (reference sequence). The sequencing input was PBMCs. This TCR was recovered from a man in his forties or fifties in good health and CMV-seropositive. The chain has TRBV19 and TRBJ1-1; tentatively, D is TRBD1 (6 bases). The CDR3 nucleotides are TGTGCCAGTAGACCGACAGGAAGAAAAACTGAAGCTTTCTTT. The encoded protein is CASRPTGRKTEAFF.